A single T cell receptor (beta chain) is shown here with its context. The sample originates from a study of blood T cell repertoires in COVID-19. Across the study: T cells, B-cell-depleted T cells, or PBMCs supplied cDNA or gDNA.

The J segment lost 4 bases and the V segment lost 3 bases, leaving 10 bases of the junction unmatched. The CDR3 extends over 16 amino acids. Looked up from germline, CDR1 is SGHDN and CDR2 is FVKESK. Measured with immunoSEQ multiplex PCR; TCRdb has only the in-frame clones, and not every one. Altogether some 230,000 clones are present, around 86% being singletons, with the ten largest covering about a tenth. The sequenced sample was peripheral blood. The receptor's source is a woman in her 50s with COVID-19, enrolled during active disease. The chain carries TRBV14 and TRBJ1-2, with 8 positions matching TRBD1. CDR3: CASSQINRGFAYGYTF. CDR3 DNA sequence: TGTGCCAGCAGCCAGATAAACAGGGGGTTTGCCTATGGCTACACCTTC.